This T cell receptor (beta chain) was observed in a study of response to subunit inactivated influenza vaccine. TCRdb itself ran the RT-PCR reads through MiXCR, one entry per CDR3 protein. Of approximately 700,000 distinct CDR3 sequences detected, 14% appear once; the ten largest clones hold 6.5% to 8.5%. V lost 6 bases, J lost 7 bases, and 12 bases lay in between. Germline lookup yields CDR1 MGHDK and CDR2 SYGVNS. This CDR3 contains 13 residues. The material sequenced was PBMCs from blood, taken 14 to 15 days before vaccination. The chain employs TRBV25-1 and TRBJ1-4, with D hard to call. The clonotype comes from a man in his fifties who received an inactivated influenza vaccine. For the CDR3, the DNA is TGTGCCAGCAGCATAGGGTTGGGTGAAAAACTGTTTTTT. Translation: CASSIGLGEKLFF.